A selection of T cell receptor beta chains follows, all from one sample in a study of cytomegalovirus exposure and HLA in healthy donors. Libraries were prepared by immunoSEQ multiplex PCR; TCRdb keeps only in-frame clonotypes and omits some of them. Of approximately 150,000 clones in the sample, around 80% were seen once. Sequenced input: PBMCs. Every receptor here comes from a man aged 25-45 years in good health and CMV-seronegative. CDR3s include the opening cysteine and the closing phenylalanine or tryptophan. Rows give clone size only sometimes, using once, few, many, or a class for an expanded clone.

v_gene,abundance,CDR3aa
TRBV6-5,-,CASSRTGGTEAFF
TRBV6-1,-,CASSTTVSYTEAFF
TRBV7-2,-,CASSLEAETLAKNIQYF
TRBV18,-,CASSPPSSGAQCTQYF
TRBV7-3,-,CASRPSGGRYSGANVLTF
TRBV7-2,-,CASSSRPDGELFF
TRBV14,-,CASSQAPSGYTDTQYF
TRBV19,once,CASMEGVEAFF
TRBV10-3,once,CAISEGGHQYF
TRBV15,-,CATTEPPYNEQFF
TRBV27,-,CASSSITGKPNQPQHF
TRBV7-2,-,CASSLNAGEQETQYF
TRBV11-2,-,CASSLGGGGYTF
TRBV28,-,CASRPTVFYGYTF
TRBV28,-,CASSFNGPQHF
TRBV2,-,CASIPPGTGGEKLFF
TRBV27,-,CASSWAGSFGQPQHF
TRBV7-9,once,CASSPRERGRGSNYGYTF
TRBV29-1,-,CSVSTGPYQPQHF
TRBV15,-,CATSQDSWDIQYF
TRBV28,-,CASSLWGPGNEQFF
TRBV19,-,CASSIRRGREAFF
TRBV5-6,few,CASSWLDREAFF
TRBV5-1,few,CASSLEGNWHNEQFF
TRBV7-9,-,CASNLGQGDYEQYF
TRBV5-1,-,CASSFGRDRGKLFF
TRBV11-2,-,CASSPTGGQPQHF
TRBV5-6,-,CASSLGLPNTGELFF
TRBV15,-,CATSSLMGFSGNTIYF
TRBV6-5,-,CASSGPAGTEAFF
TRBV7-8,-,CASSLDRTGEKLFF
TRBV10-3,few,CAISAPGGGNTDTQYF
TRBV29-1,-,CSVRLGEKLFF
TRBV5-1,once,CASSLGWDRGTGELFF
TRBV7-3,-,CASSLEGSGRQETQYF
TRBV27,-,CASSYRTGQGYTF
TRBV9,-,CASSLGPQALQETQYF
TRBV19,-,CASSIGDLYNEQFF
TRBV7-3,-,CASSRISDTQYF
TRBV25-1,-,CASSDSRHRYEQYF
TRBV7-6,few,CASSPTVNTMNTEAFF
TRBV30,-,CAWGLEVNEQFF
TRBV19,-,CASSTQVAGPAGYTF
TRBV30,-,CAWSSGASQPQHF
TRBV27,-,CASSSNRFHEQYF
TRBV7-9,-,CSSRHNPGQGQEKLFF
TRBV7-6,once,CASSLGGGTNEKLFF
TRBV28,-,CASSLDNEQFF
TRBV28,-,CASRASGSFNEQFF
TRBV30,-,CAWSALPGQGGYFLSQPQHF
TRBV29-1,-,CSVEGGETQYF
TRBV11-3,-,CASSSYELPDTQYF
TRBV18,few,CASSPPGGATNEKLFF
TRBV10-3,-,CAIRADRQSSYNEQFF
TRBV7-3,-,CASSPHSGRGEEQFF
TRBV9,-,CASQGLYGYTF
TRBV27,-,CASSFGRDRSYEQYF